One and the same sample provided the 17 T cell receptor beta chains below, sequenced in a study of regulatory T cells in long-lasting Graves disease (TCRdb year 2021). According to the study, the label for this sample's time point signals: newly diagnosed GD, antithyroid drugs for less than 3 months. For both TCR sequencing and RNA sequencing, RNA was extracted from PBMCs using TRIzol. The library was built by means of multiplex PCR. Data came from an Illumina HiSeq 4000. iRepertoire HTBI primers and Arm-PCR amplification of CDR3 regions were used to construct TCR beta libraries. TCRdb reworked the public reads: Q25 trimming with fastp, MiXCR clone assembly, productive beta chains retained. When rows share a CDR3 protein, they turn into one entry using the most common DNA and genes. In this sample the table shows around 420,000 distinct CDR3 sequences, 14% to 15% of which occur a single time. The ten largest clones take up about 8% of the sample.

This sample was also put to use in a study of T cells in Graves' hyperthyroidism and ophthalmopathy.

The material was peripheral blood mononuclear cells (PBMCs), obtained at new diagnosis, from a patient treated with antithyroid drugs. The source of these receptors is a woman in her 40s with Graves disease. Donor details come from another sample of the same person, matched by shared clones.

This clonotype occurred many times. V usage is TRBV12-3 or TRBV12-4 and J usage is TRBJ2-3; D gene ambiguous. CDR3 size: 11 residues. V shed 6 bases and J shed 3 bases, with 4 bases lying between them. DNA of the CDR3: TGTGCCAGCAGGAATACAGATACGCAGTATTTT. This codes for CASRNTDTQYF.

This clonotype occurred a few times. V and J are TRBV12-3 or TRBV12-4 and TRBJ2-2; TRBD1 matches 11 bases. Trimming cost V 6 bases and J 0 bases; bases outside gene matches: 9. The CDR3 consists of 18 residues. CDR3 DNA: TGTGCCAGCAGAGGACAGGGGGCCCAAACTTCGAACACCGGGGAGCTGTTTTTT. Amino acid sequence: CASRGQGAQTSNTGELFF.

The table lists this clonotype with many counts. The CDR3 loop reads CSARDSRGGDEQFF. CDR3 coding DNA: TGCAGTGCTAGAGATTCGAGAGGGGGCGATGAGCAGTTCTTC. The chain is built from TRBV20-1 and TRBJ2-1, with 7 bases lining up with TRBD1. J was trimmed by 8 bases and V by 0 bases; bases with no gene match: 7. The CDR3 contains 14 residues. The V gene's germline CDR1 is DFQATT and CDR2 SNEGSKA (reference sequence).

This clonotype was seen a handful of times. This chain joins TRBV4-1 and TRBJ2-5, with 12 bases matching TRBD2. The CDR3 loop spans 17 amino acids. Germline V gene lookup returns CDR1 MGHRA and CDR2 YSYEKL. V gave up 1 base and J gave up 3 bases; unmatched junction bases: 6. The DNA of the CDR3 is TGCGCCAGCAGCCAAGTGACTAGCGGGAGTGGAAAAGAGACCCAGTACTTC. Its protein product is CASSQVTSGSGKETQYF.

To note about this clonotype: A read error is the likely source, as a far larger clone sits one nucleotide away. This chain joins TRBV12-3 or TRBV12-4 and TRBJ2-1; D might be TRBD1 or TRBD2, each matching 7 bases. CDR3 size: 22 residues. V was cut by 2 bases and J by 0 bases, with 29 bases left in between. CDR3 bases: TGTGCCAGCAGTTTATGTTCCCCGGGACAGAAGGGGGGGAGGGGCTCCTACAATGAGCAGTTCTTC. This translates into CASSLCSPGQKGGRGSYNEQFF.

This clonotype occurred a few times. This chain joins TRBV24-1 and TRBJ2-2; D gene unclear. The germline V gene encodes CDR1 KGHDR and CDR2 SFDVKD. Trimming took off 5 bases at V and 1 base at J, with 7 bases between the two ends. This CDR3 has 14 residues. Here the CDR3 DNA reads TGTGCCACCAGTGGGTCCAGGAACACCGGGGAGCTGTTTTTT. This codes for CATSGSRNTGELFF.

This clonotype was recorded at least ten times. The gene calls are TRBV3-1 and TRBJ1-3, with D hard to call. The germline V gene has CDR1 LGHDT and CDR2 YNNKEL (reference sequence). The CDR3 runs to 15 residues. The ends were cut back, 0 bases at V and 0 bases at J, with 6 bases in the middle. CDR3 region: CASSQDSGSGNTIYF. Here the CDR3 DNA reads TGTGCCAGCAGCCAAGACTCAGGCTCTGGAAACACCATATATTTT.

The table lists this clonotype with many counts. This chain links TRBV3-1 with TRBJ2-2, with 8 bases fitting TRBD2. Per the germline V gene, CDR1 is LGHDT and CDR2 is YNNKEL (reference sequence). V lost 1 base and J lost 6; bases outside the gene matches: 10. This CDR3 spans 17 amino acids. CDR3 protein: CASSQGPLAVTAGELFF. CDR3 in DNA: TGTGCCAGCAGCCAAGGTCCACTAGCGGTTACTGCCGGGGAGCTGTTTTTT.

This clonotype was seen many times. The J gene is TRBJ2-2, the V gene TRBV28, with D unclear. V was trimmed by 5 bases and J by 4 bases, leaving 8 bases between them. This CDR3 comprises 13 residues. CDR1 and CDR2 from the germline V gene are MDHEN and SYDVKM. The CDR3 sequence: CASSAPPTGELFF. Here the CDR3 DNA reads TGTGCCAGCAGTGCCCCCCCCACCGGGGAGCTGTTTTTT.

The chain couples TRBV11-2 to TRBJ2-5; TRBD1 matches at 11 bases. Germline values: CDR1 SGHAT, CDR2 FQNNGV. This CDR3 spans 14 amino acids. With 5 bases clipped from V and 3 bases from J, the junction kept 2 bases outside the gene matches. This CDR3 is CASSQGQGEETQYF. Written as DNA, the CDR3 is TGTGCCAGCAGCCAGGGACAGGGGGAAGAGACCCAGTACTTC.

Remarks on this clonotype: Just one base apart from a much larger clone, this may be a read error. In DNA, the CDR3 is TGTGCCAGCACCGTCCGGGACAACACAGATACGCAGTATTTT. Protein: CASTVRDNTDTQYF. The chain employs TRBV7-9 and TRBJ2-3; the D gene is possibly TRBD1 (6 bases). The germline V and J ends were trimmed by 7 bases and 2 bases, with 13 bases remaining between them. The CDR3 covers 14 residues. Germline loops: CDR1 SEHNR, CDR2 FQNEAQ (reference sequence).

This clonotype has a count of ten or more. The genes are TRBV28 and TRBJ1-4, with 9 positions matching TRBD1. The CDR3 covers 15 residues. Germline values: CDR1 MDHEN, CDR2 SYDVKM. J was trimmed by 8 bases and V by 5 bases; bases with no gene match: 9. The CDR3 loop is CASSPGGQGGEKLFF. The CDR3, as DNA: TGTGCCAGCAGTCCAGGGGGACAGGGTGGGGAAAAACTGTTTTTT.

In its sample, this clonotype was seen many times. The rearrangement links TRBV19 to TRBJ1-6; D is unresolved. CDR1 is LNHDA and CDR2 is SQIVND in the germline V gene (reference sequence). V was cut by 7 bases and J by 7 bases, with 14 bases left in between. This CDR3 has 14 residues. The CDR3 here is CASTPPGNNSPLHF. CDR3 bases: TGTGCCAGTACCCCTCCGGGGAACAATTCACCCCTCCACTTT.

The chain is built from TRBV30 and TRBJ2-3; no firm D call. Germline CDR1 reads GTSNPN; CDR2 reads SVGIG (reference sequence). The length of the CDR3 is 14 residues. V was shortened by 4 bases and J by 0 bases, with 11 bases between the two germline ends. The CDR3 spells CAWKSLSSTDTQYF. DNA of the CDR3: TGTGCCTGGAAGTCTCTCTCTAGCACAGATACGCAGTATTTT.

This clonotype appeared many times. V gene TRBV12-5 combines with J gene TRBJ2-2; D is unresolved. V gave up 2 bases and J gave up 4 bases, with 14 bases separating them. The CDR3 consists of 16 residues. In germline, CDR1 is LGHNT, CDR2 FRNRAP. Written as DNA, the CDR3 is TGTGCTAGTGGTTTGCCCTCCTCCCTGGGCACCGGGGAGCTGTTTTTT. Translation: CASGLPSSLGTGELFF.

The chain has TRBV6-9 and TRBJ1-1; maybe TRBD1 (5 bases). Germline loops: CDR1 MNHGY, CDR2 SVAAGI. The V end was cut by 3 bases, the J end by 6 bases, with 8 bases between. There are 12 residues in the CDR3. The DNA for the CDR3 is TGTGCCAGCAGTTACGGGGCAGCTGAAGCTTTCTTT. This gives the protein CASSYGAAEAFF.

This clonotype has ten or more counts. V is TRBV12-3 or TRBV12-4 and J is TRBJ2-5; no reliable D call. Deletions cut 4 bases from V and 5 bases from J, with 11 bases between. The CDR3 covers 13 residues. The CDR3 nucleotides read TGTGCCAGCAGTTCCGTAGGTCCCGAGACCCAGTACTTC. Translation: CASSSVGPETQYF.